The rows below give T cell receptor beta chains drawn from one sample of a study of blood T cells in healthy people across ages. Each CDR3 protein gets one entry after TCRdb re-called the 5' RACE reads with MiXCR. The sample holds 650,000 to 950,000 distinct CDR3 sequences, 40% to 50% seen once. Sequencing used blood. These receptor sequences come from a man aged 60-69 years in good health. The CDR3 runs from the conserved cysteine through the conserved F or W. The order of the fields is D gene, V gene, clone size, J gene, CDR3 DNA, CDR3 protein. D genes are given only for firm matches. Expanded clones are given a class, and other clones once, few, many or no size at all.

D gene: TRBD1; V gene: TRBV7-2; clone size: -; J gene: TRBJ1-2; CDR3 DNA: TGTGCCAGCAGCTTATTCGTAGGGACAGGGGAGGGCTATGGCTACACCTTC; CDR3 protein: CASSLFVGTGEGYGYTF
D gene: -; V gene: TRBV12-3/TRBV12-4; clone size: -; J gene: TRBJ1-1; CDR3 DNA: TGTGCCAGCAGCCCCCGGGGATGCGGGGGCCGGACTGAAGCTTTCTTT; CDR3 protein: CASSPRGCGGRTEAFF
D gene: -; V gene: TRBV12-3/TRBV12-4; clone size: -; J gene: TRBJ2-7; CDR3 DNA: TGTGCCAGCAGTTTGCAGACATACAATGAGCAGTACTTC; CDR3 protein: CASSLQTYNEQYF
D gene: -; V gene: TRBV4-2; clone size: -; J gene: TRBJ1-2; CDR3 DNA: TGTGCCAGCAGCCAAGATAGAGGCCGACTAGGAGGCTACACCTTC; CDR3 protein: CASSQDRGRLGGYTF
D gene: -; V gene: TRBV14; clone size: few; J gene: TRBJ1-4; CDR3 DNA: TGTGCCAGCAGCCAAACAACTGGGAAACTGTTTTTT; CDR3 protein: CASSQTTGKLFF
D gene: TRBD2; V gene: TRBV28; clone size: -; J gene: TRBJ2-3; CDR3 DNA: TGTGCCAGCAGTCTCTCTCGACTAGCGGCAGAAACAGATACGCAGTATTTT; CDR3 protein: CASSLSRLAAETDTQYF
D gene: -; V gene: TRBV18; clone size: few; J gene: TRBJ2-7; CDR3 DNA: TGTGCCAGCTCTGACTACAGGGAGCCCCACGAGCAGTACTTC; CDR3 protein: CASSDYREPHEQYF
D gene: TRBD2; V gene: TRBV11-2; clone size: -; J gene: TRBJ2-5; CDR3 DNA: TGTGCCAGCAGCTTAGAAAGACTAGCGCAAGAGACCCAGTACTTC; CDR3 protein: CASSLERLAQETQYF
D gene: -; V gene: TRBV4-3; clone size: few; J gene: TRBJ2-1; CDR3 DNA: TGCGCCAGCAGCCAAGAAGGGGCCGACAGCTCCTACAATGAGCAGTTCTTC; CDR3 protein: CASSQEGADSSYNEQFF
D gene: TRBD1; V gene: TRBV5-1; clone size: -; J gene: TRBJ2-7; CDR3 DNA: TGCGCCAGCAGCTTAGGGGGCCCGAGCGAGCAGTACTTC; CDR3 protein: CASSLGGPSEQYF
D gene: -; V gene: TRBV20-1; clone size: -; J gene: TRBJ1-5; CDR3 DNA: TGCAGTGCTTCTGGCAGGGGAGGGTTTGGCAATCAGCCCCAGCATTTT; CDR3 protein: CSASGRGGFGNQPQHF
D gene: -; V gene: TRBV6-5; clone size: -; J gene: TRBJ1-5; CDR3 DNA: TGTGCCAGCAGAAGGGGGGTTGGTCAGCCCCAGCATTTT; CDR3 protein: CASRRGVGQPQHF
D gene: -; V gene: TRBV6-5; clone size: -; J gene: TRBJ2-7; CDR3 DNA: TGTGCCAGCACCGACCGGGACAACGAGCAGTACTTC; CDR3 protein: CASTDRDNEQYF
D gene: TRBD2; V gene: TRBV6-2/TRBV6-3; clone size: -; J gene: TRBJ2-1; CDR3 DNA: TGTGCCAGCAGCTCAATCATTAGCGGGGGGGGGCCCCTTAATGAGCAGTTCTTC; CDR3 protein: CASSSIISGGGPLNEQFF
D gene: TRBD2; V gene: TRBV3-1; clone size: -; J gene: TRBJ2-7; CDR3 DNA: TGTGCCAGCACTACGGCGGGGGGCCCCTACGAGCAGTACTTC; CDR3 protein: CASTTAGGPYEQYF
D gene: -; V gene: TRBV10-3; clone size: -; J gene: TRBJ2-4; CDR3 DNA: TGTGCCATCAGTGAGCGGACATGGGGACCTGGGAACATTCAGTACTTC; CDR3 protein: CAISERTWGPGNIQYF
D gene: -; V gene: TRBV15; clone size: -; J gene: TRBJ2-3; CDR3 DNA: TGTGCCACCAGCAGATCCGGCTCCACAGATACGCAGTATTTT; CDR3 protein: CATSRSGSTDTQYF
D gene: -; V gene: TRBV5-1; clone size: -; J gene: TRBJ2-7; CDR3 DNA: TGCGCCAGCAGCTTGGACCAGACACCCTGCGAGCAGTACTTC; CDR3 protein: CASSLDQTPCEQYF
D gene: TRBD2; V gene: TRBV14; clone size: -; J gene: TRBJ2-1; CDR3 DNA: TGTGCCAGCAGCCAAGCAGGGACTACGGTCAATGAGCAGTTCTTC; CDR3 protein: CASSQAGTTVNEQFF
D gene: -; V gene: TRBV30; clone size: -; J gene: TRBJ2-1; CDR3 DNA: TGTGCCTGGATTTACCCGACCCATACCCCGGGAAATGAGCAGTTCTTC; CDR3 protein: CAWIYPTHTPGNEQFF
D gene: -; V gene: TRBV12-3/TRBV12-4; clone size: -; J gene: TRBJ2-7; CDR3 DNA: TGTGCCAGCAGTTTTCGCAGGGAAGTGAATAACGAGCAGTACTTC; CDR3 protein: CASSFRREVNNEQYF
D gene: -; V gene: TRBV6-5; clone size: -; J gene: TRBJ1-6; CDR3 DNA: TGTGCCAGCAGTAGCAGGATTACTCCTAATTCACCCCTCCACTTT; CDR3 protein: CASSSRITPNSPLHF
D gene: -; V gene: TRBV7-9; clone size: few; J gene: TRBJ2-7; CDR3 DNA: TGTGCCAGCAGCCTACAGGGTGACGGAACCTACGAGCAGTACTTC; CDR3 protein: CASSLQGDGTYEQYF
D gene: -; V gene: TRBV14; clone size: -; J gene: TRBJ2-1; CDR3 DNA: TGTGCCAGCAGTCTGAGCGTCTACCTCGGCAATGAGCAGTTCTTC; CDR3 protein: CASSLSVYLGNEQFF
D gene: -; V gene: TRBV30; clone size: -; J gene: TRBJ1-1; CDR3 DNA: TGTGCCTGGACGCCCCTTCCGTCAACTGAAGCCTTCTTT; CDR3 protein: CAWTPLPSTEAFF
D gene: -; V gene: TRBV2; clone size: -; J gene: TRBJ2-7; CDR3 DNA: TGTGCCAGCAGTGGACTAGAGACCTCCTACGAGCAGTACTTC; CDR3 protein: CASSGLETSYEQYF
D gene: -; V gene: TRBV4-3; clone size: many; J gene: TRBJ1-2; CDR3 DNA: TGCGCCAGCAGCCAAGTTATACGGGGGGTGAACGCCGTAACGGACTATGGCTACACCTTC; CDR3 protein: CASSQVIRGVNAVTDYGYTF
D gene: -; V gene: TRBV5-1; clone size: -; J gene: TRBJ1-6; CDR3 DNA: TGCGCCAGCAGCTTGAAGCAGGGGAATTCACCCCTCCACTTT; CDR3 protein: CASSLKQGNSPLHF
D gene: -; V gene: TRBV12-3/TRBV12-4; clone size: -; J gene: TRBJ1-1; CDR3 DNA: TGTGCCAGCAGAATACGGGGGCGGGGTGCTTTCTTT; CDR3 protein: CASRIRGRGAFF
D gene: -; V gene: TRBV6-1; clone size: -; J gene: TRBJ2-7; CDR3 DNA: TGTGCCAGCAGTGAAGTCAGGGTCGCCTACGAGCAGTACTTC; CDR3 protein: CASSEVRVAYEQYF
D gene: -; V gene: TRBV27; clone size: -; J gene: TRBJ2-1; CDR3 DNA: TGTGCCAGCAGTTTCGTGGGAGTGGGTTTGGAGGAGCAGTTCTTC; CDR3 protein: CASSFVGVGLEEQFF
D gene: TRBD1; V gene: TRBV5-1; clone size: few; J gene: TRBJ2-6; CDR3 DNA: TGCGCCAGCAGCTTGGGACAGGGAGCCGCTGGGGCCAACGTCCTGACTTTC; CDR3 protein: CASSLGQGAAGANVLTF
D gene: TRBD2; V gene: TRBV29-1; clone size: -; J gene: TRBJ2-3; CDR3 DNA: TGCAGCGTTGACGGGACTAGCGGCTCCACAGATACGCAGTATTTT; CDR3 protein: CSVDGTSGSTDTQYF
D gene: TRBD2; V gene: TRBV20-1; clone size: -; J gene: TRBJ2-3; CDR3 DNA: TGCAGTGCTGAACTCAGCGGGGGGGCGCCTGATACGCAGTATTTT; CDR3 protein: CSAELSGGAPDTQYF
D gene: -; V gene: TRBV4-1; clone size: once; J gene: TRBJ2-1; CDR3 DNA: TGCGCCAGCAGCCAAGTTGGGGGGCCTAGCTCCAAGAACAATGAGCAGTTCTTC; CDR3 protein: CASSQVGGPSSKNNEQFF
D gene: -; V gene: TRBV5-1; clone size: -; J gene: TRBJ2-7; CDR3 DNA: TGCGCCAGCAGCGCGACAGGATCCACCTACGAGCAGTACTTC; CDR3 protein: CASSATGSTYEQYF
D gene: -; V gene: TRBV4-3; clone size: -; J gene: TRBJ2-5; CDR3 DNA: TGCGCCAGCAGCCAAGATCGTAGTAGGCAGTACTTC; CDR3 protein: CASSQDRSRQYF
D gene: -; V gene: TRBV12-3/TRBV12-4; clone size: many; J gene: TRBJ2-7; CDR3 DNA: TGTGCCAGCAGGTCTCAGGGTCTTGGGGACGAGCAGTACTTC; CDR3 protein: CASRSQGLGDEQYF
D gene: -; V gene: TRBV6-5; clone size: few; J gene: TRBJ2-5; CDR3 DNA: TGTGCCAGCAGTTCCAGCCCCCCCGTTCAAGAGACCCAGTACTTC; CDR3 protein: CASSSSPPVQETQYF
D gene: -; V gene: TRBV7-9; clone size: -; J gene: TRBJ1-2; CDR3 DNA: TGTGCCAGCAGTCAACAGGGATTTGGCTACACCTTC; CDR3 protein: CASSQQGFGYTF
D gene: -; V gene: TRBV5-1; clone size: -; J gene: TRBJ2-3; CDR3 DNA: TGCGCCAGCAGCGTCATGGGGTTCACAGATACGCAGTATTTT; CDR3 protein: CASSVMGFTDTQYF
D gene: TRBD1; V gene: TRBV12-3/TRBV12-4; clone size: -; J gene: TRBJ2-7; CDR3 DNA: TGTGCCAGCAGTCCCTCGGCAGGGGGCGACGAGCAGTACTTC; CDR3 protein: CASSPSAGGDEQYF
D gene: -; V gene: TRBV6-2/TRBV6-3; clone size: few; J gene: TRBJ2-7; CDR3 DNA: TGTGCCAGCAGTTACGCCGGGAGCTCCTACGAGCAGTACTTC; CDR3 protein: CASSYAGSSYEQYF
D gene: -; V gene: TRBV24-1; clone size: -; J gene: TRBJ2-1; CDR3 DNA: TGTGCCACCAGTGACACCACCGGTAGGGGGAGATACAATGAGCAGTTCTTC; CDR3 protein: CATSDTTGRGRYNEQFF
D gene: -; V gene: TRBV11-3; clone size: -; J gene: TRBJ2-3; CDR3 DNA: TGTGCCAGCAGCTCCGGCCGCCATGCAGCAGATACGCTGTATTTT; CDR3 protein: CASSSGRHAADTLYF
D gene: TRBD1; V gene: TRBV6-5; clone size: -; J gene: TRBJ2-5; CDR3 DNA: TGTGCCAGCAGTTACCGGACAGGGGGCCAAGAGACCCAGTACTTC; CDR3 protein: CASSYRTGGQETQYF
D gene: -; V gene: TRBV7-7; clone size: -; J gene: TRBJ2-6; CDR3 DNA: TGTGCCAGCAGCCCAGGACATAACTCTGGGGCCAACGTCCTGACTTTC; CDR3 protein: CASSPGHNSGANVLTF
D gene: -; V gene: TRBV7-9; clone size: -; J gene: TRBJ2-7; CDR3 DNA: TGTGCCAGCAGCTTATCGTCGAATGAGCAGTACTTC; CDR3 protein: CASSLSSNEQYF
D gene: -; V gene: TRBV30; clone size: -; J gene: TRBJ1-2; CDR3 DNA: TGTGCCTGGAGTGTAAAGGGGTCCTATGGCTACACCTTC; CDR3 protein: CAWSVKGSYGYTF
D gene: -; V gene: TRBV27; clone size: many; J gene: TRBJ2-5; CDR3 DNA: TGTGCCAGCAGTTTTGGACAGACCCAAGAGACCCAGTACTTC; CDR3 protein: CASSFGQTQETQYF
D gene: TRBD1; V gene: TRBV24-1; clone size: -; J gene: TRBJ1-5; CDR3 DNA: TGTGCCACCAGTGACAGGTCCCGGGACAGGGGGAGGTGGAATCAGCCCCAGCATTTT; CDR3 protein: CATSDRSRDRGRWNQPQHF
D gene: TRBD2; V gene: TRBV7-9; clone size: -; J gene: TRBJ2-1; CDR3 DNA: TGTGCCAGCAGCTTAGCGAGCGGGGGGGTCAACAATGAGCAGTTCTTC; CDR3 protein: CASSLASGGVNNEQFF
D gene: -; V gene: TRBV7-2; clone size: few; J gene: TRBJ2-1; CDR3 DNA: TGTGCCAGCAGCTTAGGACAGATATTATACAATGAGCAGTTCTTC; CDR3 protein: CASSLGQILYNEQFF
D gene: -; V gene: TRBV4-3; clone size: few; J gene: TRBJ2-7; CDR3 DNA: TGCGCCAGCAGCCAAGGCAGGGTGGACGAGCAGTACTTC; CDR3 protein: CASSQGRVDEQYF